Listed here are 14 T cell receptor beta chains from one sample, sequenced in a study of tumor-infiltrating lymphocytes in oesophageal squamous cell carcinoma (dated by TCRdb to 2016 to 2017). Library preparation used PCR. The listed sequencing device is Illumina HiSeq 2000. TCRdb reran the public reads through fastp at Q25 and MiXCR, keeping productive beta chains. Records with the same CDR3 protein are collapsed into one entry carrying the most frequent genes and DNA. This sample lists under 20,000 distinct CDR3 sequences; roughly 54% were detected once. The top ten clonotypes cover roughly two fifths of the sample. The sample taken for sequencing was esophageal tumor tissue. These receptors originate from a female donor with esophageal squamous cell carcinoma.

To note about this clonotype: Because the CDR3 is missing its conserved closing phenylalanine or tryptophan, this is likely a read error. No DNA is shown, since the ends of the CDR3 on it are uncertain; the CDR3 is the one TCRdb lists. The V call is TRBV6-8, the J call TRBJ2-5; the table's D call, TRBD2, was not checked against the DNA. Germline V gene lookup returns CDR1 MNHGY and CDR2 SAAAGT. Counting both end residues, the CDR3 totals 16 amino acids. The CDR3 sequence: CASSVGQRGYGYTFGS.

Notes on this clonotype: One end of the junction fails to match germline, which may point to a read error. The CDR3 region is CASSRVLETQYF. DNA of the CDR3: TGTGCCAGCAGCAGGGTTCTTGAGACCCAGTACTTC. The gene calls are TRBV10-1 and TRBJ1-1, with D possibly TRBD1 on 5 matching bases. The end of the DNA is better explained by TRBJ2-5, so the J call may be wrong. The germline V gene has CDR1 WNHNN and CDR2 SYGVQD (reference sequence). The CDR3 consists of 12 residues.

The gene calls are TRBV5-1 and TRBJ2-2; D not certain. V was pared by 0 bases and J by 4 bases, with 7 bases between. CDR3 length: 14 amino acids. Per germline, CDR1 SGHRS and CDR2 YFSETQ. The CDR3 bases are TGCGCCAGCAGCTTGGAACAAGTCACCGGGGAGCTGTTTTTT. Amino acid sequence: CASSLEQVTGELFF.

With respect to this clonotype: In this CDR3 the conserved last residue, phenylalanine or tryptophan, is missing, so a read error is likely. The limits of the CDR3 on the DNA are not certain, so only TCRdb's listed CDR3 is given. The V and J genes are TRBV4-1 and TRBJ2-1. Germline V gene lookup returns CDR1 MGHRA and CDR2 YSYEKL. Counting both end residues, the CDR3 totals 8 amino acids. The CDR3 reads CASSQPKS.

This clonotype was recorded a few times. CDR3 protein: CASSSTRGVLADNEQFF. The CDR3 DNA sequence: TGTGCCAGCAGCTCAACCCGAGGAGTGCTAGCGGACAATGAGCAGTTCTTC. The chain uses TRBV7-2 and TRBJ2-1; 7 positions match TRBD2. J lost 5 bases, V lost 4 bases, and 14 bases had no gene match. The CDR3 runs 17 residues. Germline CDR1 and CDR2: SGHTA and FQGNSA. The full variable domain, rest sourced from reference TRBV7-2 and TRBJ2-1, is GAGVSQSPSNKVTEKGKDVELRCDPISGHTALYWYRQSLGQGLEFLIYFQGNSAPDKSGLPSDRFSAERTGGSVSTLTIQRTQQEDSAVYLCASSSTRGVLADNEQFFGPGTRLTVL.

By share of the sample, this clonotype is medium-sized (0.01 to 0.1%). The chain has TRBV10-3 and TRBJ2-1, with D possibly TRBD2 on 6 matching bases. The DNA end is more similar to TRBJ2-7, so the J call may be wrong. Germline loops: CDR1 ENHRY, CDR2 SYGVKD. This CDR3 spans 17 amino acids. Here the CDR3 DNA reads TGTGCCATCAGTGGTACTCTAGCGCCGAGCTCCTACAATGAGCAGTACTTC. It is translated as CAISGTLAPSSYNEQYF.

This clonotype has more than one count but fewer than ten. CDR3 bases: TGTGCCAGCTCTCGGGACAGGGGGACCTACGAGCAGTACTTC. Its translation is CASSRDRGTYEQYF. J is TRBJ2-7 and V is TRBV6-6; 11 bases map to TRBD1. Per the germline V gene, CDR1 is MNHNY and CDR2 is SVGAGI (reference sequence). CDR3 length: 14 residues. With V trimmed by 8 bases and J by 2 bases, 5 bases remained unmatched.

Notes on this clonotype: At one end, the junction sequence differs from germline, possibly due to a read error. The rearrangement links TRBV28 to TRBJ1-3; D may be TRBD1 (5 bases). Germline V gene lookup returns CDR1 MDHEN and CDR2 SYDVKM. This CDR3 has 14 residues. The chain's CDR3 is CASSGTVPGDTIYF. The CDR3 DNA is TGTGCCAGCAGTGGGACGGTCCCTGGAGACACCATATATTTT.

To note about this clonotype: Since a much larger clone is just one base distant, this may be a read error. The genes are TRBV7-3 and TRBJ2-7; D remains unclear. The V end was cut by 0 bases, the J end by 7 bases, with 16 bases between. The CDR3 runs 15 residues. Per the germline V gene, CDR1 is SGHTA and CDR2 is FQGTGA. The chain's CDR3 is CASSLTSQGYNEQYF. The CDR3 bases are TGTGCCAGCAGCTTAACGTCTCAAGGCTACAATGAGCAGTACTTC. The full variable domain, rest sourced from reference TRBV7-3 and TRBJ2-7, is GAGVSQTPSNKVTEKGKYVELRCDPISGHTALYWYRQSLGQGPEFLIYFQGTGAADDSGLPNDRFFAVRPEGSVSTLKIQRTERGDSAVYLCASSLTSQGYNEQYFGPGTRLTVT.

This clonotype has a count of ten or more. This chain joins TRBV6-6 and TRBJ1-2, with 7 bases matching TRBD1. V lost 0 bases, J lost 6 bases, and 10 bases stayed unmatched. Germline V lookup: CDR1 MNHNY, CDR2 SVGAGI (reference sequence). This CDR3 has 16 residues. Written as DNA, the CDR3 is TGTGCCAGCAGTTACTCCCAAGGGGGCAATCTTAATGGCTACACCTTC. This gives the protein CASSYSQGGNLNGYTF.

V gene TRBV7-3 combines with J gene TRBJ2-1; the D gene is possibly TRBD1 (6 bases). Gene TRBJ2-7 matches the end of the DNA better, so the J call may be wrong. There are 14 residues in the CDR3. Germline values: CDR1 SGHTA, CDR2 FQGTGA. The CDR3 protein is CAHRGGPHSYEQYF. The CDR3 nucleotides are TGTGCCCACCGAGGGGGACCGCACTCCTACGAGCAGTACTTC.

This clonotype showed up many times. The V call is TRBV28, the J call TRBJ1-5; D is undetermined. CDR1 and CDR2 from the germline V gene are MDHEN and SYDVKM. The CDR3 is 13 amino acids. V lost 3 bases to trimming and J lost 6 bases, with 9 bases between them. Here the CDR3 reads CASSFDRGQPQHF. The CDR3 nucleotides read TGTGCCAGCAGTTTTGATCGGGGTCAGCCCCAGCATTTT.

J is TRBJ2-5 and V is TRBV20-1; D may match TRBD1 or TRBD2 (5 bases each). The CDR3 covers 12 residues. Germline V gene data show CDR1 as DFQATT and CDR2 as SNEGSKA (reference sequence). With 6 bases removed from V and 7 bases from J, the gap between germline ends came to 15 bases. The CDR3 here is CSARTERGTQYF. The CDR3 DNA reads TGCAGTGCCCGCACCGAGAGGGGGACCCAGTACTTC.

The rearrangement uses TRBV6-1 and TRBJ2-7, with 8 bases that match TRBD1. TRBJ2-5 matches the DNA end more closely, so the J call is doubtful. Germline CDR1 is MNHNS and CDR2 is SASEGT. The CDR3 has 15 residues. The DNA for the CDR3 is TGTGCCAGCAGGACCGGACAGGGCCTCGGAGAGACCCAGTACTTC. Encoded protein: CASRTGQGLGETQYF.